The source of this TCR beta chain is a study of T cells in tumors after PD-1 blockade. The CDR3 loop spans 15 amino acids. Trimming took off 0 bases at V and 3 bases at J, with 10 bases between the two ends. The germline V gene encodes CDR1 SGHKS and CDR2 YYEKEE (reference sequence). Some clones are missing from TCRdb's copy, which holds only in-frame ones; the method was immunoSEQ multiplex PCR. The table includes about 63,000 clones, about 74% detected once. This clone came up once. The sample in question was PBMCs, obtained after anti-PD-1 treatment. The V and J genes are TRBV5-5 and TRBJ1-3; a possible D gene is TRBD1 (5 bases). The source of this sequence is a human donor with basal cell carcinoma. This CDR3 reads CASSLAWGSGNTIYF. As DNA, the CDR3 is TGTGCCAGCAGCTTGGCCTGGGGGAGTGGAAACACCATATATTTT.